Each of the 6 T cell receptor beta chains below was sequenced from the same sample in a study of Graves' ophthalmopathy and Graves' hyperthyroidism. From RNA, the CDR3 regions of TCR beta chains were amplified and sequenced. Amplification began with first-round RT-PCR using HTBI primers, then second-round multiplex PCR was performed. A single record per CDR3 protein comes from TCRdb applying MiXCR to the multiplex PCR reads. The table records about 660,000 distinct CDR3 sequences, roughly 41% of them present only once. Material for sequencing was peripheral blood. The receptors derive from an adult man with Graves' ophthalmopathy.

This rearrangement joins TRBV29-1 to TRBJ2-5; 7 nucleotides agree with TRBD1. Germline V gene lookup returns CDR1 SQVTM and CDR2 ANQGSEA. Germline trimming cut 8 bases from V and 1 base from J; bases unmatched to any gene: 10. This CDR3 has 14 residues. For the CDR3, the DNA is TGCAGCAGTTTAGCCGGGACAGCCCAAGAGACCCAGTACTTC. This sequence encodes CSSLAGTAQETQYF. Full variable domain (rest looked up from reference TRBV29-1 and TRBJ2-5): SAVISQKPSRDICQRGTSLTIQCQVDSQVTMMFWYRQQPGQSLTLIATANQGSEATYESGFVIDKFPISRPNLTFSTLTVSNMSPEDSSIYLCSSLAGTAQETQYFGPGTRLLVL.

This clonotype was seen repeatedly, ten times or more. The chain recombines TRBV3-1 with TRBJ2-5, with D possibly matching TRBD2 (5 bases). CDR3 length: 16 residues. Germline CDR1 and CDR2: LGHDT and YNNKEL (reference sequence). The V gene lost 4 bases and the J gene lost 5 bases, with 20 bases spanning the gap. The CDR3 DNA reads TGTGCCAGCAGCCCCCGAAGCCTAGCTCAGGAGGAGACCCAGTACTTC. It codes for CASSPRSLAQEETQYF.

With regard to this clonotype: This may arise from a read error, as a much more abundant clone is one base away. The chain recombines TRBV10-2 with TRBJ2-7; D call uncertain. The V gene's germline CDR1 is WSHSY and CDR2 SAAADI. The CDR3 totals 13 residues. Trimming shortened V by 7 bases and J by 2 bases, and 12 bases separated the two germline ends. The CDR3 nucleotides read TGCGCCAGCAACGATAAGACGCCCTACGAGCAGTACTTC. As protein: CASNDKTPYEQYF.

The table lists this clonotype with many counts. The rearrangement joins TRBV5-1 to TRBJ2-7; 9 positions agree with TRBD1. The CDR3 is made up of 14 amino acids. Trimming removed 3 bases from V and 5 bases from J; junction bases left unmatched: 6. Germline V CDR1 and CDR2: SGHRS, YFSETQ. The CDR3 region is CASSWGTGRNEQYF. The CDR3 DNA reads TGCGCCAGCAGCTGGGGGACAGGGCGGAACGAGCAGTACTTC.

This clonotype has just a few counts. The chain carries TRBV30 and TRBJ2-7; TRBD1 matches 8 bases. CDR3 length: 12 amino acids. V lost 0 bases and J lost 12; bases outside the gene matches: 7. CDR1 and CDR2 (germline): GTSNPN, SVGIG (reference sequence). The CDR3 region is CAWSVRTGRLYF. In DNA, the CDR3 is TGTGCCTGGAGTGTACGGACAGGGAGGCTGTACTTC.

At least ten counts were recorded for this clonotype. The J gene is TRBJ2-7, the V gene TRBV10-3, with a weak D call TRBD2 (7 bases). This CDR3 has 14 amino acids. The germline gives CDR1 ENHRY, CDR2 SYGVKD. V lost 6 bases and J lost 3, with 15 bases in between. CDR3 sequence (DNA): TGTGCCATCAGAGGGGGGGGATACCTCTACGAGCAGTACTTC. Protein: CAIRGGGYLYEQYF.